This T cell receptor (beta chain) was identified in a study of blood T cell repertoires in COVID-19. Study in general: The United States, Italy and Spain provided the acute and convalescent COVID-19 samples. PBMCs, B-cell-depleted T cells, or T cells provided the cDNA or gDNA that made up the material.

This clone was counted once. Per the original data handling: For nucleated cells, counts were estimated from reference gene primer amplification. The assay was immunoSEQ multiplex PCR, and TCRdb's table has in-frame clones only and misses some. Clonal size and the V and J genes are those of that table, whereas D and trimming came from the DNA. This sample has around 100,000 clones, with almost 80% found just once. V was clipped by 1 base and J by 1 base; unmatched bases: 2. The germline V gene encodes CDR1 SGHRS and CDR2 YFSETQ. CDR3 length: 15 residues. The rearrangement links TRBV5-1 to TRBJ2-3; 8 positions match TRBD2. This clonotype originated in a man in his 70s with active or convalescent COVID-19. Input material: peripheral blood. This chain's CDR3 is CASSLTSGRTDTQYF. In DNA form, the CDR3 reads TGCGCCAGCAGCTTGACTAGCGGACGCACAGATACGCAGTATTTT. Full variable domain (missing parts from reference TRBV5-1 and TRBJ2-3): KAGVTQTPRYLIKTRGQQVTLSCSPISGHRSVSWYQQTPGQGLQFLFEYFSETQRNKGNFPGRFSGRQFSNSRSEMNVSTLELGDSALYLCASSLTSGRTDTQYFGPGTRLTVL.